This T cell receptor (beta chain) was observed in a study of cytomegalovirus exposure and HLA in healthy donors. General study results and limits: Diagnosis of cytomegalovirus status made by the classifier reportedly showed high specificity and sensitivity.

Per the germline V gene, CDR1 is MNHNS and CDR2 is SASEGT. This CDR3 is 15 amino acids long. Losses at the gene ends were 2 bases for V and 3 bases for J; bases not matched to a gene: 7. Assay: immunoSEQ multiplex PCR; the TCRdb copy retains only in-frame clones and omits some. The table has over 75,000 clones, roughly 90% seen once. On this clone: Its antigen is still unknown.

Material: PBMCs. This clonotype was obtained from a man in his thirties or forties in good health and CMV-seronegative. The rearrangement links TRBV6-1 to TRBJ2-7; TRBD1 matches 7 bases. CDR3 in amino acids: CASSEWWDRNYEQYF. Here the CDR3 DNA reads TGTGCCAGCAGTGAATGGTGGGACAGAAACTACGAGCAGTACTTC.